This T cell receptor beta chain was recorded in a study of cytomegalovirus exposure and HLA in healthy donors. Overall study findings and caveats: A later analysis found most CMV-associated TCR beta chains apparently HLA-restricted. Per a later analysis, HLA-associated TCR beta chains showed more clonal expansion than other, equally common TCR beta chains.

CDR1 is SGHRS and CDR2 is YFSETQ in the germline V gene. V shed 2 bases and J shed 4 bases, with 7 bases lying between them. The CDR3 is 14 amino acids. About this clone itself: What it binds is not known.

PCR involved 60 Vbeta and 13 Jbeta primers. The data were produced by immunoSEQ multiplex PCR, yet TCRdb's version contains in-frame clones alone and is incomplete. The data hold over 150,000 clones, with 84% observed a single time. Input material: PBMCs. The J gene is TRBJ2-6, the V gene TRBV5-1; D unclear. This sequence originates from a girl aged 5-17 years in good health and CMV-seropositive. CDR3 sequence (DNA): TGCGCCAGCAGCTTAGCTGAAGGGGCCAACGTCCTGACTTTC. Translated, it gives CASSLAEGANVLTF.